This T cell receptor (beta chain) derives from a study of blood T cells in healthy people across ages. This clonotype was seen a few times. Primed by a sample-barcoded 5' primer and a J-beta primer mix, a second PCR proceeded for about 6 to 11 cycles. TCRdb recomputed calls from the 5' RACE reads with MiXCR, one row per CDR3 protein. The table records some 710,000 distinct CDR3 sequences, 22% of them present only once. The V end was cut by 1 base, the J end by 2 bases, with 8 bases between. This CDR3 has 14 residues. Germline assignment: CDR1 LGHDT and CDR2 YNNKEL (reference sequence). The chain is built from TRBV3-1 and TRBJ2-5; D ambiguous. The sequence came from a man aged 65 to 85 in good health. The sequenced sample consisted of blood. The CDR3 bases are TGTGCCAGCAGCCAAGTGGGGTTACAAGAGACCCAGTACTTC. It is translated as CASSQVGLQETQYF.